The sequence of this TCR beta chain was determined in a study of sequential checkpoint blockade in melanoma. Study summary: TCRβ was sequenced from DNA of 91 pretreatment tumors.

This clone was seen a few times. The CDR3 covers 12 residues. Trimming removed 6 bases from V and 0 bases from J, with 7 bases in between. In germline, CDR1 is SGDLS, CDR2 YYNGEE. Here immunoSEQ multiplex PCR was the method, and the copy in TCRdb shows in-frame clones only, minus some. The sample includes about 680 clones, around 30% seen only once; the top ten take about a quarter. This sample's treatment: randomized to nivolumab then ipilimumab (arm A) or the reverse (arm B). The V gene is TRBV9, the J gene TRBJ2-7; no clear D gene. This material consisted of tumor tissue (inferred from file names), taken from a patient given nivolumab and ipilimumab in sequence. The clonotype originates from a human donor with melanoma. CDR3 protein: CASIWGSYEQYF. In DNA form, the CDR3 reads TGTGCCAGCATTTGGGGCTCCTACGAGCAGTACTTC.